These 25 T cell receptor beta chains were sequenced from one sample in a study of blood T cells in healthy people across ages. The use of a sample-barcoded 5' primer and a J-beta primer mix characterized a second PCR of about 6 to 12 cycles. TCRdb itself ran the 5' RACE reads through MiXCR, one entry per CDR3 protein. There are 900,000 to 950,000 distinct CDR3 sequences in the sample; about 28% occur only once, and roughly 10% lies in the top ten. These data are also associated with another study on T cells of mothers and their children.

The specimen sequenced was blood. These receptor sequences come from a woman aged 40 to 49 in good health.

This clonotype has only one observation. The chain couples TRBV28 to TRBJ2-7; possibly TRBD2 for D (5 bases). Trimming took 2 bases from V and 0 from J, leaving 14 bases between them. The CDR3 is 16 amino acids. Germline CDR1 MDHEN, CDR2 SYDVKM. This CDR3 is CASSLPDPGNSYEQYF. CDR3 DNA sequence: TGTGCCAGCAGTTTACCGGACCCGGGGAACTCCTACGAGCAGTACTTC. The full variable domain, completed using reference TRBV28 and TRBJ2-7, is DVKVTQSSRYLVKRTGEKVFLECVQDMDHENMFWYRQDPGLGLRLIYFSYDVKMKEKGDIPEGYSVSREKKERFSLILESASTNQTSMYLCASSLPDPGNSYEQYFGPGTRLTVT.

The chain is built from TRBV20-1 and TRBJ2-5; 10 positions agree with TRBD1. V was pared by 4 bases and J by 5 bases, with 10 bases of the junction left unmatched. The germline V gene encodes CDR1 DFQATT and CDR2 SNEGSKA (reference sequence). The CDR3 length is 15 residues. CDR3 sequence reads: CSANRPGQGQETQYF. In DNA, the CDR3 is TGCAGTGCTAATCGACCGGGACAGGGGCAGGAGACCCAGTACTTC.

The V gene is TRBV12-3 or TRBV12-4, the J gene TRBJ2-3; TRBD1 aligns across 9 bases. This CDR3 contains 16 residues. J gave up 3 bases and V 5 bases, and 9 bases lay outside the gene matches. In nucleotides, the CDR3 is TGTGCCAGCAGTCCCGGGACAGGGTTTCGGACAGATACGCAGTATTTT. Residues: CASSPGTGFRTDTQYF.

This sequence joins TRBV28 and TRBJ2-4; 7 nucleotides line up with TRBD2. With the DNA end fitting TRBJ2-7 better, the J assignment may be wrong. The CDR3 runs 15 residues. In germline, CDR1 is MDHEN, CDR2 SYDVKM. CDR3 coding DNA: TGTGCCAGCAGTCCTCTAGGGGAGGGCTCCTACGAGCAGTACTTC. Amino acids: CASSPLGEGSYEQYF.

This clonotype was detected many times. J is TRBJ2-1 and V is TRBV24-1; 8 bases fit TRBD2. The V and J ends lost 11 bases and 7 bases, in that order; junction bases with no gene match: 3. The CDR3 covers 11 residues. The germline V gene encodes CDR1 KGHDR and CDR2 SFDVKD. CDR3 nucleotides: TGTGCCATTAGCGGGGCTAATGAGCAGTTCTTC. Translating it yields CAISGANEQFF.

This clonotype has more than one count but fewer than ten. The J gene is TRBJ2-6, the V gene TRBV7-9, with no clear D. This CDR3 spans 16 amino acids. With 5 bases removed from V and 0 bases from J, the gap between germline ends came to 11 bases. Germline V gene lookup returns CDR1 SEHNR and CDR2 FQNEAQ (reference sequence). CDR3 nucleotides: TGTGCCAGCAGCGTGAAGGTTGTCTCTGGGGCCAACGTCCTGACTTTC. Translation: CASSVKVVSGANVLTF.

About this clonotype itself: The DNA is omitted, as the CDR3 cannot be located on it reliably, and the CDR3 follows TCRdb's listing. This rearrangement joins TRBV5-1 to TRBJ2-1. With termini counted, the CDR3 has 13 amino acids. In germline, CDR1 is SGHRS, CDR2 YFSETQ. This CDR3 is CAGRGYSCNEQFF.

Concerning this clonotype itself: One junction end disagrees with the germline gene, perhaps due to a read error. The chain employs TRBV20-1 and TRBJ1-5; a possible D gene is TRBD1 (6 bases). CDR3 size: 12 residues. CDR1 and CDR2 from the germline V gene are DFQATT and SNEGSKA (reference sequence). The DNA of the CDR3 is TGCAGGGCTAGCCCAGGGGAACAGCCCCAGCATTTT. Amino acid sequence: CRASPGEQPQHF.

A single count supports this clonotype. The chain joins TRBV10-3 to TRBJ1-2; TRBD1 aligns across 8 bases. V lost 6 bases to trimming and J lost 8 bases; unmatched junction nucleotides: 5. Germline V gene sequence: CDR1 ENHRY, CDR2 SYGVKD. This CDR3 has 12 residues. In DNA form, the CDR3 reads TGTGCCATCAGAGACAGGGGCGACGGCTACACCTTC. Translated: CAIRDRGDGYTF.

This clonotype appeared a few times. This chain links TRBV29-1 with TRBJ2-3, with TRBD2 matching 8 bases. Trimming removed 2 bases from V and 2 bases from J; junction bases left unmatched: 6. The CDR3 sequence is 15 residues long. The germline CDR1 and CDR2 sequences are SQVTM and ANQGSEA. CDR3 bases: TGCAGCGTTGAATTCAGCGGGGGACCCACAGATACGCAGTATTTT. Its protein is CSVEFSGGPTDTQYF.

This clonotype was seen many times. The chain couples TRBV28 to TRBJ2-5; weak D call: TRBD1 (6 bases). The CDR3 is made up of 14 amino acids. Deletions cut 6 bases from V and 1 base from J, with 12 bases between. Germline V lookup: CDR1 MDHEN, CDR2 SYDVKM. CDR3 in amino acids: CASRHRDTQETQYF. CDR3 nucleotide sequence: TGTGCCAGCAGGCACCGGGACACCCAAGAGACCCAGTACTTC. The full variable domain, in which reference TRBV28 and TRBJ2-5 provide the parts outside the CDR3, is DVKVTQSSRYLVKRTGEKVFLECVQDMDHENMFWYRQDPGLGLRLIYFSYDVKMKEKGDIPEGYSVSREKKERFSLILESASTNQTSMYLCASRHRDTQETQYFGPGTRLLVL.

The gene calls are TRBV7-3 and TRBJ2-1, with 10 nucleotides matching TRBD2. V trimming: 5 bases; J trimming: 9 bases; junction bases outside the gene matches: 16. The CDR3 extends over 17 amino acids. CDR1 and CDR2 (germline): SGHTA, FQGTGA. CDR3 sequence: CASSPAGGLSVSTEQFF. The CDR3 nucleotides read TGTGCCAGCAGCCCAGCGGGGGGGCTCTCGGTATCCACTGAGCAGTTCTTC. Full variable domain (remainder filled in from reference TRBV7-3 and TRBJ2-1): GAGVSQTPSNKVTEKGKYVELRCDPISGHTALYWYRQSLGQGPEFLIYFQGTGAADDSGLPNDRFFAVRPEGSVSTLKIQRTERGDSAVYLCASSPAGGLSVSTEQFFGPGTRLTVL.

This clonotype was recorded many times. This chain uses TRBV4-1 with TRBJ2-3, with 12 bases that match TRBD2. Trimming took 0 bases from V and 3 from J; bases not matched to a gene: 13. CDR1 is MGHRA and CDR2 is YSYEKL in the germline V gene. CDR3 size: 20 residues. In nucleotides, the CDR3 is TGCGCCAGCAGCCAAGAAGGGCTAGCGGGGGGGCCCCAAAGAACAGATACGCAGTATTTT. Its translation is CASSQEGLAGGPQRTDTQYF.

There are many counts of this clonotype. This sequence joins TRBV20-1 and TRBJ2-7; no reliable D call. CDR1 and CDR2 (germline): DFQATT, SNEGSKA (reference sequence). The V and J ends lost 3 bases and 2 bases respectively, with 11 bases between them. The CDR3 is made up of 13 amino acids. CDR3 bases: TGCAGTGCTAGGGTGACGTCTCCCTACGAGCAGTACTTC. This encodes CSARVTSPYEQYF.

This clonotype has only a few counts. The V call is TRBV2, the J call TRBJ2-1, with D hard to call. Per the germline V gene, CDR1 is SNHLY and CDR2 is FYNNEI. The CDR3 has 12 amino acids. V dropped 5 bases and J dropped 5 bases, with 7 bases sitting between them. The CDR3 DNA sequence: TGTGCCAGCAGTACCTACCACAATGAGCAGTTCTTC. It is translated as CASSTYHNEQFF. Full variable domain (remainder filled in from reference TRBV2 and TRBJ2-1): EPEVTQTPSHQVTQMGQEVILRCVPISNHLYFYWYRQILGQKVEFLVSFYNNEISEKSEIFDDQFSVERPDGSNFTLKIRSTKLEDSAMYFCASSTYHNEQFFGPGTRLTVL.

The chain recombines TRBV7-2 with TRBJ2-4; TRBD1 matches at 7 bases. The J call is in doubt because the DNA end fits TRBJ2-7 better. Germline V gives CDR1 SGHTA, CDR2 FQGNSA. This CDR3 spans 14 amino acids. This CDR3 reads CASSPQQGNYEQYF. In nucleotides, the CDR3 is TGTGCCAGCAGCCCGCAACAGGGGAACTACGAGCAGTACTTC.

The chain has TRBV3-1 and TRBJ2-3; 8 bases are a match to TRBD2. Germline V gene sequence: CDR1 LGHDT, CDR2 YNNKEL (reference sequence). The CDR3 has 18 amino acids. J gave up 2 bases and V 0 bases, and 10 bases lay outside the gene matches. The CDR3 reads CASSQDPLPGGDTDTQYF. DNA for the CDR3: TGTGCCAGCAGCCAAGACCCCCTTCCCGGGGGGGACACAGATACGCAGTATTTT.

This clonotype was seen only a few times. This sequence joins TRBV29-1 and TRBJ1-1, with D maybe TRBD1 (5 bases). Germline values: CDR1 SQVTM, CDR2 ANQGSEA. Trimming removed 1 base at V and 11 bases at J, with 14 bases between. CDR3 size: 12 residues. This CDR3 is CSVEVGQGRAFF. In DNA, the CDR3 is TGCAGCGTTGAAGTAGGGCAGGGTCGGGCTTTCTTT.

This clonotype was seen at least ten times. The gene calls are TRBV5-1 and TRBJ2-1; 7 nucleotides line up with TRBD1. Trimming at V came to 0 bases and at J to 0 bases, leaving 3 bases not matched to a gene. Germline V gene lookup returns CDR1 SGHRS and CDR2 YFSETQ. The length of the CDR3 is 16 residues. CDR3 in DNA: TGCGCCAGCAGCTTGGGACAGGGAAACTCCTACAATGAGCAGTTCTTC. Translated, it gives CASSLGQGNSYNEQFF.

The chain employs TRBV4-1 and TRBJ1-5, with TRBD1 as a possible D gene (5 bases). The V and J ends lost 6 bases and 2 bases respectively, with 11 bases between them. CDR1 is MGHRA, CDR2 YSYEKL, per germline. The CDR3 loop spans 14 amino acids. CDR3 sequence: CASSRGIGNQPQHF. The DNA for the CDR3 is TGCGCCAGCAGTCGGGGGATAGGCAATCAGCCCCAGCATTTT.

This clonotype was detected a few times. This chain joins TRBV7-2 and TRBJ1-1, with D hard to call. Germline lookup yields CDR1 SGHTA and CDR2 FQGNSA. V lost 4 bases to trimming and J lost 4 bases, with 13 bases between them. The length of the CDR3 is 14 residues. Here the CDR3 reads CASSSPPLGTEAFF. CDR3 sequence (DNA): TGTGCCAGCAGCTCGCCCCCCCTCGGCACTGAAGCTTTCTTT.

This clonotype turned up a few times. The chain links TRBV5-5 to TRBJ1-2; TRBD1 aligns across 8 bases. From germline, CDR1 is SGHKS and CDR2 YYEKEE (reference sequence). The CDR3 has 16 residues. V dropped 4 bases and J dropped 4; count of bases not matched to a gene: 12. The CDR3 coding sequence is TGTGCCAGCAGCCAAGAGACAGGGGCACCGATCTATGGCTACACCTTC. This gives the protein CASSQETGAPIYGYTF.

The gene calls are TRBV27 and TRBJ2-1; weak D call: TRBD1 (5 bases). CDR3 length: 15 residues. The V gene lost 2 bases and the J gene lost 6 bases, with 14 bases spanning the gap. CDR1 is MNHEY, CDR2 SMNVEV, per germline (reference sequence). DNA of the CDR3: TGTGCCAGCAGTTTACCGACTTCAGGGTTCAATGAGCAGTTCTTC. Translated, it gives CASSLPTSGFNEQFF.

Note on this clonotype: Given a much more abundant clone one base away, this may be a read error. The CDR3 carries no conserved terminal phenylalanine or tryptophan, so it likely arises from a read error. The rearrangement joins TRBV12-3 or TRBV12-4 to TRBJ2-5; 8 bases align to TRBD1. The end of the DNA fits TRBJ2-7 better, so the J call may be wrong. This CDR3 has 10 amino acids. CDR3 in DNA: TGTGCCCACAGGGGGAACGAGCAGTACCTC. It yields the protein CAHRGNEQYL.

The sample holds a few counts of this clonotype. The CDR3 DNA reads as TGTGCCAGCAGTTTATTGCTTGTATATGGCTACACCTTC. Translation: CASSLLLVYGYTF. V gene TRBV12-3 or TRBV12-4 combines with J gene TRBJ1-2; D ambiguous. This CDR3 region has 13 residues. The V end lost 2 bases, the J end lost 5 bases, and 9 bases lay between the germline ends.